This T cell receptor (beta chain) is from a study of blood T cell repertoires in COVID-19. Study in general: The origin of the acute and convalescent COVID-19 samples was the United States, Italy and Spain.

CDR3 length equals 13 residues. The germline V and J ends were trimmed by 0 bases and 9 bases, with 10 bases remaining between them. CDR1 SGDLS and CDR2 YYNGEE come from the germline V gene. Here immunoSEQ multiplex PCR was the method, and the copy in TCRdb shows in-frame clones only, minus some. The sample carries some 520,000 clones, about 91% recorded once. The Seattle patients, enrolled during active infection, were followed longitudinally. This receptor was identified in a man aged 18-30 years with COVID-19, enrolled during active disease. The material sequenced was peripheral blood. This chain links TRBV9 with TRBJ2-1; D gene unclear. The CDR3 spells CASSVESAREQFF. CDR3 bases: TGTGCCAGCAGCGTAGAATCCGCGCGTGAGCAGTTCTTC.